This T cell receptor (beta chain) was documented in a study of T cells in Graves' hyperthyroidism and ophthalmopathy. Broader study findings: From stable hyperthyroidism, ophthalmopathy was separated by a 13 V-J model.

Details on this clonotype: Its target is unknown.

There were TCR beta CDR3 regions amplified from RNA transcripts. The TCR CDR3 was amplified in a first-round RT-PCR using the HTBI primer set. Via MiXCR, TCRdb re-called the multiplex PCR reads, giving one row per CDR3 protein. The table has hundreds of thousands of distinct CDR3 sequences, around 20% seen once; the top ten hold over 15%. Clinical symptoms, serum thyroxine and TRAb, thyroid ultrasound and orbital computed tomography were used for the diagnoses. The germline V gene has CDR1 SGHRS and CDR2 YFSETQ. There are 15 residues in the CDR3. With 2 bases clipped from V and 4 bases from J, the junction kept 5 bases outside the gene matches.

What was sequenced was blood. The chain couples TRBV5-1 to TRBJ2-1, with 8 positions matching TRBD1. This TCR was recovered from a woman in her fifties or sixties with Graves' hyperthyroidism that later progressed to Graves' ophthalmopathy. CDR3 bases: TGCGCCAGCAGCTTTGGGGACAGGAATTACAATGAGCAGTTCTTC. As protein: CASSFGDRNYNEQFF.